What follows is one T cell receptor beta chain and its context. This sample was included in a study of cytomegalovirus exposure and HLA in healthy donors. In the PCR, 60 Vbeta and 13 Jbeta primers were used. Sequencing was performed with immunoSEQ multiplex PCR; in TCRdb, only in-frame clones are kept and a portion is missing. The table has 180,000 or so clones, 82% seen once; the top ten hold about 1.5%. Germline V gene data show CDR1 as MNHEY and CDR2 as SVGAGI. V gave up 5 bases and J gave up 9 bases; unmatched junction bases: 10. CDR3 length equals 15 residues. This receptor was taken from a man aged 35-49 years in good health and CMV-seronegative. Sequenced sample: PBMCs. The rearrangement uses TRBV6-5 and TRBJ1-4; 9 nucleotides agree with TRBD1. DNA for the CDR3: TGTGCCAGCAGTGGCCCGGGACAGGGACATAAAAAACTGTTTTTT. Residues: CASSGPGQGHKKLFF.